This record concerns one T cell receptor (beta chain) sequence. Its cognate antigen has yet to be identified. The sample holds no much larger clone one base away, and base qualities are not on file. The sample originates from a study of vaccination and CD4 T cells after COVID-19 (dated by TCRdb to between 2022 and 2023). About the study as a whole: In the convalescent cohort there were six males and four females, among whom were two Hispanic individuals, seven Caucasians, two Asians and one multiracial person. Participants got two doses of the Pfizer-BioNTech BNT162b2 vaccine (n=8) or two doses of the Moderna mRNA-1273 vaccine (n=2). Post-COVID blood samples were collected from convalescent patients a median of approximately 100 days after diagnosis, with a range of roughly 35 to 161 days. Post-vaccine blood samples were collected a median of 72 days after the second vaccine dose, ranging from roughly 12 to 250 days. Overlapping spike peptide pools from SARS-CoV-2 and from the common cold coronaviruses HCoV-NL63, HCoV-OC43 and HCoV-229E were used as culture stimuli. Control cultures received a CEFX viral epitope pool as the positive control, an HIV-1 Nef peptide pool as the negative control, or no peptide. The spike-specific CD4+ TCR repertoire was compared before and after mRNA vaccination in approximately ten COVID-19 convalescent patients and a handful of infection-naive healthy vaccine recipients. Findings and caveats that apply to the study as a whole: Although the median number of SARS-CoV-2-reactive clonotypes went up from some 23 after infection to more than 30 after vaccination, the increase was not significant. Relatively few convalescent patients were included in the study, and early timepoints after natural infection were not analyzed. Of the vaccine-specific clones found in convalescent patients, nearly all (304 of 307) were mono-reactive for SARS-CoV-2 spike instead of being cross-reactive with common cold coronaviruses. In convalescent patients, a median roughly 88% of post-vaccine SARS-CoV-2-reactive clones were detected only after vaccination, suggesting vaccine-specific priming.

Libraries were constructed by PCR. DNA from cultured CD4+ T cells was subjected to TCR sequencing with the Oncomine TCR Beta short-read assay at the Johns Hopkins FTIC core. The QIAamp micro DNA kit was used to extract genomic DNA from the cultured CD4+ T cells. Oncomine TCR Beta libraries made from cultured CD4+ T cells were pooled using unique dual indexes and sequenced on an Illumina iSeq 100. Under the source paper's analysis protocol: Non-productive sequences were filtered out, and CDR3s that did not start with C, did not end with F or W, or were shorter than 7 amino acids were discarded. Antigen-specific clonotypes were identified with the MANAFEST web application by comparing peptide-stimulated wells with reference and other culture wells. An FDR below 0.05, an odds ratio above 5, and a productive frequency above 0.1% in at least two of three replicate wells were required for clones to be considered positive. A clonotype was classed as cross-reactive if the clonotype showed significant expansion both in SARS-CoV-2 spike wells and in at least one common cold coronavirus spike condition. CDR3 homology was assessed with Levenshtein distances (stringdist) and unrooted phylogenetic trees (ape) in R version 3.6.1. Using fastp at Q25 and MiXCR, TCRdb reprocessed the public reads and kept productive beta chains. Entries that share a CDR3 protein sequence are merged under the most common genes and DNA. What appears here as the V and J calls and clone size reflects TCRdb's work, not the paper's. Here the sample has around 25,000 distinct CDR3 sequences; roughly two thirds occur a single time. The ten largest clones capture around 15% of the sample.

Trimming takes 3 bases from V and 4 bases from J, and the germline ends sit 15 bases apart. The CDR3 runs 15 residues from the cysteine to the phenylalanine. Only CDR3 DNA is held: 45 bases, read in frame from base 1. CDR1 is given as SNHLY and CDR2 as FYNNEI, both from the germline V gene. In light of the paper, this sample's treatment or condition label describes: approximately 9-day PBMC culture with coronavirus spike peptide pools or control peptides (ViraFEST assay). The ViraFEST assay was used in the study, in which antigen-specific T cells were expanded with peptide pools and expanded clonotypes were subsequently identified by TCR sequencing. Healthy vaccine recipients had no prior SARS-CoV-2 infection, confirmed by negative nucleocapsid antibody tests before and after vaccination. Two million PBMCs per well were cultured in IMDM with roughly 5.5% human AB serum and roughly 9.3 IU/ml IL-2, plus 10 ug/ml peptide pools. On days 3 and 7, half of the culture medium was replaced with fresh IL-2-containing medium. After around 10 days of culture, CD4+ T cells were isolated by negative selection with the EasySep CD4+ T cell isolation kit. Ficoll-Paque Plus gradient centrifugation was used to isolate PBMCs from whole blood, and the isolated PBMCs were then either used fresh or cryopreserved at -140C. In general, triplicate wells were set up for every culture condition.

The source of this sequence is a human donor who received a COVID-19 vaccine. The sequence is built from TRBV2 and TRBJ1-1, with an unclear D gene assignment. The sample here was CD4+ T cells from blood, cultured in vitro, taken after SARS-CoV-2 vaccination. Here is the DNA: TGTGCCAGCAGTGAGACCGGACCTGCCGGCACTGAAGCTTTCTTT. It specifies CASSETGPAGTEAFF.